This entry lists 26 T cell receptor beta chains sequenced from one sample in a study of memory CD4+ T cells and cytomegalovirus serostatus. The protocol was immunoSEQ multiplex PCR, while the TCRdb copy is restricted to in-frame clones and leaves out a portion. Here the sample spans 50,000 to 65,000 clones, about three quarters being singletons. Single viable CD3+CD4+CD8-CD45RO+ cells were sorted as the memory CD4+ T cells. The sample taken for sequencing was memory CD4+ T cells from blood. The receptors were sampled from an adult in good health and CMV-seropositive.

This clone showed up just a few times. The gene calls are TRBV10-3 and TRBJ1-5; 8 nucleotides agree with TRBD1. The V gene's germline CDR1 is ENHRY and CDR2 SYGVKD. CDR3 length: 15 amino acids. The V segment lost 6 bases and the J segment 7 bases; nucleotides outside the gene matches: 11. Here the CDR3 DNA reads TGTGCCATCAGCCCCGGCCTGACAGGGGTACAGCCCCAGCATTTT. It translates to CAISPGLTGVQPQHF.

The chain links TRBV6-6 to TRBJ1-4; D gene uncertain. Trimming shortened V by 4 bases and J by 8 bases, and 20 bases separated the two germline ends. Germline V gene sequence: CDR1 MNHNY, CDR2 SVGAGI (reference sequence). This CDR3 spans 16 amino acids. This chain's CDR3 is CASSSEPHGRVEKLFF. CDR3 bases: TGTGCCAGCAGTTCCGAACCACACGGGAGGGTCGAAAAACTGTTTTTT.

This CDR3 reads CSVLGGEGQPQHF. CDR3 coding DNA: TGCAGCGTTCTAGGGGGGGAGGGTCAGCCCCAGCATTTT. The V call is TRBV29-1, the J call TRBJ1-5, with TRBD1 as a possible D gene (6 bases). Per germline, CDR1 SQVTM and CDR2 ANQGSEA. Trimming removed 5 bases from V and 6 bases from J, with 14 bases in between. CDR3 size: 13 residues.

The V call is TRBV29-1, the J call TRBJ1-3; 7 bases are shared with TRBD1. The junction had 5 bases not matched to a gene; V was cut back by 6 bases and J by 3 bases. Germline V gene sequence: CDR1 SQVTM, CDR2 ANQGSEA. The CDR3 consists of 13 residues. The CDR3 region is CSVLTGFGNTIYF. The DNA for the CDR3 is TGCAGCGTCCTGACAGGGTTTGGAAACACCATATATTTT.

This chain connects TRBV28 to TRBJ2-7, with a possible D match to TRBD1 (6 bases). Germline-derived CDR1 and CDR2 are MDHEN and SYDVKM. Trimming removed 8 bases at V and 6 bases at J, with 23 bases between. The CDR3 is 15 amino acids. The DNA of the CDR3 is TGTGCCAGCGTAAACACCGGGACAAGTGGTTCCGAGCAGTACTTC. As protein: CASVNTGTSGSEQYF. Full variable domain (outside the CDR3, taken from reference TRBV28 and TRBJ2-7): DVKVTQSSRYLVKRTGEKVFLECVQDMDHENMFWYRQDPGLGLRLIYFSYDVKMKEKGDIPEGYSVSREKKERFSLILESASTNQTSMYLCASVNTGTSGSEQYFGPGTRLTVT.

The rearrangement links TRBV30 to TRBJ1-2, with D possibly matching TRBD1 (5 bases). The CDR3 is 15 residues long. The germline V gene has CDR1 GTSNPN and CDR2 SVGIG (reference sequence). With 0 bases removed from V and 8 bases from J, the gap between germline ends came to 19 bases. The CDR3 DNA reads TGTGCCTGGAGTGTAATGGCGGACCACGGGGGGGGCTACACCTTC. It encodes CAWSVMADHGGGYTF.

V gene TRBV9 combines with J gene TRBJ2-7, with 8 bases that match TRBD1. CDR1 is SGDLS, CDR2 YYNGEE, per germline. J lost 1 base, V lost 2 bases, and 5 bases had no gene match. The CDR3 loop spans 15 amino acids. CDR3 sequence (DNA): TGTGCCAGCAGCGTCGGAACAGGGGGTTCCTACGAGCAGTACTTC. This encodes CASSVGTGGSYEQYF. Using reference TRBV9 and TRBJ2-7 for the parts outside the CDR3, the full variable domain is DSGVTQTPKHLITATGQRVTLRCSPRSGDLSVYWYQQSLDQGLQFLIQYYNGEERAKGNILERFSAQQFPDLHSELNLSSLELGDSALYFCASSVGTGGSYEQYFGPGTRLTVT.

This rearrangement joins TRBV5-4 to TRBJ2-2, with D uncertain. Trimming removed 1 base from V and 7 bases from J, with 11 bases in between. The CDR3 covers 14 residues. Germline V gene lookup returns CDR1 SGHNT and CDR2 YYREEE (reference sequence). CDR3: CASSLLSIRGELFF. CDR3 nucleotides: TGTGCCAGCAGCTTGTTAAGCATTCGCGGGGAGCTGTTTTTT.

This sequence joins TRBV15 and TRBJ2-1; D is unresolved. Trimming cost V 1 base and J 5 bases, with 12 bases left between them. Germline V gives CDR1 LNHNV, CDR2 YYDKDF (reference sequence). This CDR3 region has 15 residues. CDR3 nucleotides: TGTGCCACCAGCAGAGCGTACTCTACAGACAATGAGCAGTTCTTC. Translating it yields CATSRAYSTDNEQFF.

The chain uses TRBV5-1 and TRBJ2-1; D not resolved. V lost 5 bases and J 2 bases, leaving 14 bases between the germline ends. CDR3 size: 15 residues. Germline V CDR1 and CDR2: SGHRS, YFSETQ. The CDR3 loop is CASRVRSDAYNEQFF. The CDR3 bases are TGCGCCAGCAGGGTCCGGAGTGACGCCTACAATGAGCAGTTCTTC.

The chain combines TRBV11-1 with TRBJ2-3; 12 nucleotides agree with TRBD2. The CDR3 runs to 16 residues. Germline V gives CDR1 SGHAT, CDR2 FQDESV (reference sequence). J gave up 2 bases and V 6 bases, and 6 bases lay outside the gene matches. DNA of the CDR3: TGTGCCAGCAGTTCCGGACTAGCGGGACCCACAGATACGCAGTATTTT. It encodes CASSSGLAGPTDTQYF.

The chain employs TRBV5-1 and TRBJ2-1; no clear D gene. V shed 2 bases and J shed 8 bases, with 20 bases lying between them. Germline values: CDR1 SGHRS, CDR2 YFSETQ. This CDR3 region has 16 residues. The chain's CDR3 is CASSLGRSTLLDEQFF. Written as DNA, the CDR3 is TGCGCCAGCAGCTTAGGGCGCTCGACCCTCTTGGATGAGCAGTTCTTC.

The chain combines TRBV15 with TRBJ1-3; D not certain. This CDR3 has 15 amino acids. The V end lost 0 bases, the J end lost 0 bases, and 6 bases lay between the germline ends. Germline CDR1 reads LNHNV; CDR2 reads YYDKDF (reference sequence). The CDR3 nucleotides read TGTGCCACCAGCAGAGATCCCAACTCTGGAAACACCATATATTTT. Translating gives CATSRDPNSGNTIYF.

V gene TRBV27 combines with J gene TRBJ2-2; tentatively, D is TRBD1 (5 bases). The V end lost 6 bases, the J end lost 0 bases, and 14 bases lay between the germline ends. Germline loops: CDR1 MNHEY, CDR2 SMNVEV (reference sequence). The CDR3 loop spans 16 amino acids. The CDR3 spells CASRSLGAANTGELFF. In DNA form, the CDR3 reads TGTGCCAGCAGGTCTTTAGGGGCCGCGAACACCGGGGAGCTGTTTTTT.

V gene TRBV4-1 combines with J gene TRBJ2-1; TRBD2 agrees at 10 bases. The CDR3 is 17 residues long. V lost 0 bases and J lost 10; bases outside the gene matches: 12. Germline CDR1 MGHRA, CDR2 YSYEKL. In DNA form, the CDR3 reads TGCGCCAGCAGCCAAGATATGTGGACTAGCGGCAGTGGGGAGCAGTTCTTC. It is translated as CASSQDMWTSGSGEQFF.

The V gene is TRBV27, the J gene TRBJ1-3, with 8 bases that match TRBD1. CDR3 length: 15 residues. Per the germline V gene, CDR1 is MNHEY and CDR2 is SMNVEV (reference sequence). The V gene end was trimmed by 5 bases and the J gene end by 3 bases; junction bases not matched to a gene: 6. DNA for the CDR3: TGTGCCAGCAGTAGCGAACAGGGGGGTGGAAACACCATATATTTT. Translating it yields CASSSEQGGGNTIYF.

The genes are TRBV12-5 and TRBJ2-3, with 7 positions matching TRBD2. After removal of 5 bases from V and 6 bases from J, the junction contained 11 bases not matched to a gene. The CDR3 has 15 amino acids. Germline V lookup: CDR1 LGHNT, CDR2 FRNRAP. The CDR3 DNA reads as TGTGCTAGTGGTCTGTCGGGAGCGGGAAGTGATACGCAGTATTTT. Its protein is CASGLSGAGSDTQYF. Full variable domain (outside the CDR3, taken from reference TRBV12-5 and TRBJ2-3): DARVTQTPRHKVTEMGQEVTMRCQPILGHNTVFWYRQTMMQGLELLAYFRNRAPLDDSGMPKDRFSAEMPDATLATLKIQPSEPRDSAVYFCASGLSGAGSDTQYFGPGTRLTVL.

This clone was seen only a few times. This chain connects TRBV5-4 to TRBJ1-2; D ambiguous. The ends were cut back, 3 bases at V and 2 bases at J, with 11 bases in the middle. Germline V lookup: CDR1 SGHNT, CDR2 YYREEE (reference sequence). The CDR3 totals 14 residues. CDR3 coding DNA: TGTGCCAGCAGCTCGGGTCGAGACAACTATGGCTACACCTTC. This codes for CASSSGRDNYGYTF.

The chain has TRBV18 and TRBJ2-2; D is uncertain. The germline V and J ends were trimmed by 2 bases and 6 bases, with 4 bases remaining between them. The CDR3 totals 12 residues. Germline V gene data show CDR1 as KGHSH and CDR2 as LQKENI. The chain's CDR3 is CASSPVAGELFF. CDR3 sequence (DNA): TGTGCCAGCTCACCAGTTGCCGGGGAGCTGTTTTTT.

CDR3 coding DNA: TGTGCCAGCAGCCCCCCCCCTGGGCACACCTACGAGCAGTACTTC. This codes for CASSPPPGHTYEQYF. The rearrangement uses TRBV5-4 and TRBJ2-7; no clear D. The CDR3 totals 15 residues. V lost 4 bases and J 2 bases, leaving 16 bases between the germline ends. Germline values: CDR1 SGHNT, CDR2 YYREEE (reference sequence). Full variable domain (missing parts from reference TRBV5-4 and TRBJ2-7): ETGVTQSPTHLIKTRGQQVTLRCSSQSGHNTVSWYQQALGQGPQFIFQYYREEENGRGNFPPRFSGLQFPNYSSELNVNALELDDSALYLCASSPPPGHTYEQYFGPGTRLTVT.

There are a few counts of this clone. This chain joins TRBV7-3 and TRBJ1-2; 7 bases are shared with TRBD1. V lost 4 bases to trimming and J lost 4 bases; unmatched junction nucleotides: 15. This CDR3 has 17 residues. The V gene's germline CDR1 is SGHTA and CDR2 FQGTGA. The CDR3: CASSSAPQTGLVYGYTF. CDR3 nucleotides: TGTGCCAGCAGCTCCGCCCCTCAGACAGGGTTGGTCTATGGCTACACCTTC.

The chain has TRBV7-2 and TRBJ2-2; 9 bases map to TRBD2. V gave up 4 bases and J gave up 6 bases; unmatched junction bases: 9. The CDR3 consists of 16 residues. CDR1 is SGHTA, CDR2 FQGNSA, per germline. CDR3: CASSSAGGGRAGELFF. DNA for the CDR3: TGTGCCAGCAGCTCAGCCGGCGGCGGGAGGGCCGGGGAGCTGTTTTTT.

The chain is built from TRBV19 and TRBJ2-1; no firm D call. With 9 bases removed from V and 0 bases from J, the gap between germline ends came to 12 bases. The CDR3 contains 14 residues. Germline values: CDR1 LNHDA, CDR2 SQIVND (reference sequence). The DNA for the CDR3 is TGTGCCAGCAGACCAGAGCTCTCCTACAATGAGCAGTTCTTC. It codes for CASRPELSYNEQFF.

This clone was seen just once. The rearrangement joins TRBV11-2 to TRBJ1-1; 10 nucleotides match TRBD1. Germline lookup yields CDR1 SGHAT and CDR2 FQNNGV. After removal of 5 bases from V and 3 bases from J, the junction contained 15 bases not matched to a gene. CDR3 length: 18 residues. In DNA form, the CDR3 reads TGTGCCAGCAGCCCTCGGACAGGGGGAAGGTGGAATTACACTGAAGCTTTCTTT. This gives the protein CASSPRTGGRWNYTEAFF. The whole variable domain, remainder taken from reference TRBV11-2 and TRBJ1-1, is EAGVAQSPRYKIIEKRQSVAFWCNPISGHATLYWYQQILGQGPKLLIQFQNNGVVDDSQLPKDRFSAERLKGVDSTLKIQPAKLEDSAVYLCASSPRTGGRWNYTEAFFGQGTRLTVV.

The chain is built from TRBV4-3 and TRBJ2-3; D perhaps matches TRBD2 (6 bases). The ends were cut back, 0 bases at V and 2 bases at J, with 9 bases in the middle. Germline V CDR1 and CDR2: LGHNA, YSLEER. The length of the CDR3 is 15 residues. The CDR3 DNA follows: TGCGCCAGCAGCCAAGAGGGAGGAGCCACAGATACGCAGTATTTT. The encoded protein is CASSQEGGATDTQYF.

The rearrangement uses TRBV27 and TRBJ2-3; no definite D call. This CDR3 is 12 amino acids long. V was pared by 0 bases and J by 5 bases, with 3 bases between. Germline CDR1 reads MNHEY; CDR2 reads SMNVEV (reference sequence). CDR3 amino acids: CASSLSGDTQYF. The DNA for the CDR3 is TGTGCCAGCAGTTTATCCGGAGATACGCAGTATTTT.